This TCR beta chain originates from a study of T cell repertoires in cytomegalovirus infection. In this sample, this clonotype turned up a few times. Its antigen is still unknown. Trimming removed 1 base from V and 3 bases from J; junction bases left unmatched: 8. Germline V gene data show CDR1 as SGDLS and CDR2 as YYNGEE. CDR3 length: 17 amino acids. TCRdb redid the calling of the reads with MiXCR, one entry per CDR3 protein. The sample lists around 100,000 distinct CDR3 sequences, 10% occurring once. The rearrangement links TRBV9 to TRBJ2-3; TRBD2 agrees at 10 bases. The TCR originated in a human donor in good health (CMV status not recorded). Some clones in this sample may be carry-over from other donors' samples. Sample: PBMCs, sequenced either directly or after in vitro stimulation (not recorded which). The chain's CDR3 is CASSVPLGLAETDTQYF. The CDR3 region has the DNA TGTGCCAGCAGCGTACCCCTAGGACTAGCGGAAACAGATACGCAGTATTTT.